Reported below is one TCR beta chain. Its antigen is still unknown. This specimen belongs to a study of T cell repertoires in cytomegalovirus infection. Study in general: Carrying CMV and the relevant HLA type showed in public TCR beta signatures.

Germline V gene sequence: CDR1 SGHNT, CDR2 YYREEE (reference sequence). With V trimmed by 5 bases and J by 4 bases, 12 bases remained unmatched. The length of the CDR3 is 15 residues. TCRdb ran MiXCR on the reads and lists one entry per CDR3 protein. Among about 120,000 distinct CDR3 sequences, over 9% were seen once, and the ten largest hold 30% to 40%. Study results and limitations: The response measured ex vivo was dominated by TCR beta clonotypes (HLA-C-restricted and CMV-specific). Cumulative public TCR beta family frequency identified CMV carriers with the relevant HLA.

The sequencing input was PBMCs, sequenced either directly or after in vitro stimulation (not recorded which). This TCR was sampled from a human donor in good health (CMV status not recorded). Some clones in this sample may be carry-over from other donors' samples. The V call is TRBV5-4, the J call TRBJ2-7; TRBD1 matches at 7 bases. The CDR3 region is CASSSRQGQLYEQYV. The CDR3 bases are TGTGCCAGCAGTTCCCGACAGGGTCAGTTATACGAGCAGTACGTC.